The text below deals with one T cell receptor beta chain. This sample was taken from a study of blood T cell repertoires in COVID-19. Produced via immunoSEQ multiplex PCR; TCRdb's table is partial and in-frame only. Of more than 350,000 clones listed, over 75% were seen once; the top ten hold more than 9%. The germline V gene has CDR1 SEHNR and CDR2 FQNEAQ (reference sequence). The germline V and J ends were trimmed by 7 bases and 7 bases, with 16 bases remaining between them. The CDR3 loop spans 14 amino acids. The receptor was isolated from a woman aged 25 to 39 with COVID-19, enrolled during active disease. The rearrangement joins TRBV7-9 to TRBJ1-4, with D possibly being TRBD1 (6 bases). Sequences were obtained from peripheral blood. In DNA, the CDR3 is TGTGCCAGCAATGGGGACACTAATGTTGAAAAACTGTTTTTT. Protein product: CASNGDTNVEKLFF.